This TCR beta chain was observed in a study of blood T cell repertoires in COVID-19. Study overall: The United States, Italy and Spain provided the acute and convalescent COVID-19 samples.

V shed 1 base, J shed 4 bases, and the junction held 4 bases outside the gene matches. The germline V gene has CDR1 SGHTA and CDR2 FQGNSA. The CDR3 consists of 15 residues. In the study's own analysis: Amplification from reference gene primers served as the basis for estimated nucleated cell counts. Assay used: immunoSEQ multiplex PCR; TCRdb lists only in-frame clones, some missing. V and J calls and clone size are copied from that table; D and trimming were computed from the DNA. Found here are about 180,000 clones, 65% to 85% of them singletons; the top ten hold 2.9%. This sequence was found in a woman aged 55-70 years with acute or convalescent COVID-19. The sequenced sample was peripheral blood. V is TRBV7-2 and J is TRBJ2-1; 7 positions agree with TRBD1. The CDR3 sequence is CASSLVRGTYNEQFF. DNA for the CDR3: TGTGCCAGCAGCTTAGTCAGGGGGACATACAATGAGCAGTTCTTC.